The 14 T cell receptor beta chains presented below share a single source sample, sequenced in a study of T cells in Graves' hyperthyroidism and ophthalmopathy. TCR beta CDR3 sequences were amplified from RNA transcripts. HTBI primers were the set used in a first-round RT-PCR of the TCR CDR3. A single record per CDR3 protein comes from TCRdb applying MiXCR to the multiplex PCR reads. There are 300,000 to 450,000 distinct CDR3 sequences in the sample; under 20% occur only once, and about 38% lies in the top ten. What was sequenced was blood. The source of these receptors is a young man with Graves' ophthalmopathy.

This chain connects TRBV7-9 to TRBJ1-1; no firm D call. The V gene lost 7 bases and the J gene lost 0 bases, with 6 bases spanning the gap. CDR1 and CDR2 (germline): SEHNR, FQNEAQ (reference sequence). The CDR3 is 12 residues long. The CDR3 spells CASIKMNTEAFF. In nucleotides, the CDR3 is TGTGCCAGCATCAAGATGAACACTGAAGCTTTCTTT.

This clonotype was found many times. In DNA, the CDR3 is TGTGCTAGTGGTTTGGTAGCGGGAGGAGGCTACACCTTC. Translating it yields CASGLVAGGGYTF. The chain combines TRBV12-5 with TRBJ1-2; D gene unclear. In germline, CDR1 is LGHNT, CDR2 FRNRAP. The CDR3 consists of 13 residues. V was pared by 0 bases and J by 8 bases, with 10 bases between.

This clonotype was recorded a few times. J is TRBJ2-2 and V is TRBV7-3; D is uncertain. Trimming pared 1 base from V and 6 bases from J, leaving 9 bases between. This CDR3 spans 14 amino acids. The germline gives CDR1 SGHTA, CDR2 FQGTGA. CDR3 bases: TGTGCCAGCAGCTTAATTGGGGTCCCCGGGGAGCTGTTTTTT. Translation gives CASSLIGVPGELFF.

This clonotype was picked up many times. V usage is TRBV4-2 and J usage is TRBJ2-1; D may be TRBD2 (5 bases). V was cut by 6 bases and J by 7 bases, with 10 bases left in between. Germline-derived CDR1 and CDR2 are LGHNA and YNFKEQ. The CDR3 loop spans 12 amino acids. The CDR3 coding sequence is TGTGCCAGCAGGTTAGGCGGGAATGAGCAGTTCTTC. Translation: CASRLGGNEQFF.

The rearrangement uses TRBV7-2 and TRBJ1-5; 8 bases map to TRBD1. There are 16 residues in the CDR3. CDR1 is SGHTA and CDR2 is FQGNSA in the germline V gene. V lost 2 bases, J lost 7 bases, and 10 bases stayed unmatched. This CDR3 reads CASSLQGASFGQPQHF. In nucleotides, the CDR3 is TGTGCCAGCAGCTTACAGGGGGCGAGTTTTGGACAGCCCCAGCATTTT.

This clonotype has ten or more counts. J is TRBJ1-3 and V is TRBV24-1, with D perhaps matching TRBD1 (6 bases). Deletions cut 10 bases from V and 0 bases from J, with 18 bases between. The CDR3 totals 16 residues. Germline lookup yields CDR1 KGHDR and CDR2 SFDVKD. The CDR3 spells CATDRQAIFSGNTIYF. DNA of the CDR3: TGTGCCACAGATAGACAGGCCATCTTCTCTGGAAACACCATATATTTT.

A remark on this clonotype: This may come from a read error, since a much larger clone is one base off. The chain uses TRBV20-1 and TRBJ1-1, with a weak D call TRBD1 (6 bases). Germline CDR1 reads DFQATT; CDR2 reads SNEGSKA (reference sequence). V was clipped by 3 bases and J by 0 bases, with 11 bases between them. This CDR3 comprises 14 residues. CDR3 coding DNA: TGCAGTGCTAGCCTGTACAGGGTGAACACTGAAGCTTTCTTT. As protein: CSASLYRVNTEAFF.

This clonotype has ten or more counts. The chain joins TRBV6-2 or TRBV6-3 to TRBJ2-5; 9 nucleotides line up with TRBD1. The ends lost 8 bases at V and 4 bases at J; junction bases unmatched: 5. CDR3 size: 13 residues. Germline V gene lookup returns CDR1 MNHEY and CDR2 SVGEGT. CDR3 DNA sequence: TGTGCCAGCTTGGGACAGGGACGAGAGACCCAGTACTTC. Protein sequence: CASLGQGRETQYF.

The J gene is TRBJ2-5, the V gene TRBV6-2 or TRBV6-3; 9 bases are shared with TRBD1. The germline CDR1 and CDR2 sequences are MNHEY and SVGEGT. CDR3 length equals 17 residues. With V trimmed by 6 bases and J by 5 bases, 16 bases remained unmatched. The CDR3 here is CASRRYRTGTGTETQYF. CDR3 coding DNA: TGTGCCAGCAGACGATACCGAACCGGGACAGGGACGGAGACCCAGTACTTC.

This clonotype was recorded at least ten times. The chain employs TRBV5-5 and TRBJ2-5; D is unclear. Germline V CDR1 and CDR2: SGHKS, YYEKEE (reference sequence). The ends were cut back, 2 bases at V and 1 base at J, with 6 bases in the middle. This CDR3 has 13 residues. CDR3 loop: CASSFDIQETQYF. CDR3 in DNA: TGTGCCAGCAGCTTCGACATCCAAGAGACCCAGTACTTC.

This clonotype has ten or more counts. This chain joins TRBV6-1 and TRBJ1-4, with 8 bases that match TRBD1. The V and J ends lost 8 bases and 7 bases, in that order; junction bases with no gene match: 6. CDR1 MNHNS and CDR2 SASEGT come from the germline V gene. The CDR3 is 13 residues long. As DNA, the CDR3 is TGTGCCAGCGCAGACAGGGGAGCTGAAAAACTGTTTTTT. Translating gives CASADRGAEKLFF.

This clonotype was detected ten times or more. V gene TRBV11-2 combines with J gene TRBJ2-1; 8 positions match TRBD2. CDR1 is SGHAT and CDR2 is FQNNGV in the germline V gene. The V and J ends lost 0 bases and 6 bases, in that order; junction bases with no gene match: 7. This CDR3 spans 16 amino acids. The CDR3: CASSLDLIGGANEQFF. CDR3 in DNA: TGTGCCAGCAGCTTAGATCTGATCGGGGGGGCCAATGAGCAGTTCTTC.

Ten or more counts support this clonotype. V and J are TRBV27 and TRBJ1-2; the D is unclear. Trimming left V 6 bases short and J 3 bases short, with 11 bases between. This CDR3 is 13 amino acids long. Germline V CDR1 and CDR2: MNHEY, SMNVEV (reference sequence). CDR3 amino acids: CASSPVVDYGYTF. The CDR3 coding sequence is TGTGCCAGCAGCCCTGTTGTGGACTATGGCTACACCTTC.

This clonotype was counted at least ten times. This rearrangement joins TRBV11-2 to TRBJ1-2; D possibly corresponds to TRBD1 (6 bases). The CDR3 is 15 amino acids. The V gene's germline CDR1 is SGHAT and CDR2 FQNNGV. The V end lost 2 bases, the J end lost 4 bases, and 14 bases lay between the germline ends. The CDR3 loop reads CASSLSRDTGYGYTF. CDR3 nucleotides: TGTGCCAGCAGCTTATCCCGGGACACCGGCTATGGCTACACCTTC. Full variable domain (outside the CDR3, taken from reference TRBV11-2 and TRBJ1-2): EAGVAQSPRYKIIEKRQSVAFWCNPISGHATLYWYQQILGQGPKLLIQFQNNGVVDDSQLPKDRFSAERLKGVDSTLKIQPAKLEDSAVYLCASSLSRDTGYGYTFGSGTRLTVV.